The 31 T cell receptor beta chains presented below share a single source sample, sequenced in a study of T-cell memory formation after mild COVID-19. Each CDR3 protein gets one entry after TCRdb re-called the 5' RACE reads with MiXCR. The sample contains roughly 5,000 distinct CDR3 sequences, over 20% of which appear only once. Sequences were obtained from PBMCs or a T cell subset sorted from them (not recorded which). The receptors were sampled from an adult who had mild COVID-19 (a few samples of this study predate the infection). Cell type and time point are not known.

This clonotype is deemed medium-sized. The V call is TRBV5-1, the J call TRBJ2-7, with D unclear. The CDR3 spans 13 residues. In germline, CDR1 is SGHRS, CDR2 YFSETQ. Deletions cut 4 bases from V and 3 bases from J, with 11 bases between. CDR3 in DNA: TGCGCCAGCAGCCCAAGCGTTGACTACGAGCAGTACTTC. Protein: CASSPSVDYEQYF.

Judged by abundance, this clonotype is medium-sized. The rearrangement joins TRBV4-2 to TRBJ2-1; D possibly corresponds to TRBD2 (5 bases). The CDR3 has 17 amino acids. Germline V lookup: CDR1 LGHNA, CDR2 YNFKEQ. V was cut by 1 base and J by 7 bases, with 20 bases left in between. CDR3 residues: CASSQGARATTLNEQFF. CDR3 DNA sequence: TGTGCCAGCAGCCAAGGGGCGCGGGCCACCACCCTTAATGAGCAGTTCTTC.

Sample share makes this clonotype medium-sized (0.01 to 0.1%). The rearrangement joins TRBV6-5 to TRBJ2-7, with D perhaps matching TRBD2 (6 bases). The CDR3 totals 12 residues. Germline V gene sequence: CDR1 MNHEY, CDR2 SVGAGI. Trimming left V 4 bases short and J 6 bases short, with 10 bases between. DNA for the CDR3: TGTGCCAGCAGTTTCGTGGGAGGCGAGCAGTACTTC. Translation: CASSFVGGEQYF.

The sample holds one count of this clonotype. This chain uses TRBV6-1 with TRBJ2-1; 10 bases line up with TRBD2. The CDR3 runs 13 residues. V shed 8 bases, J shed 9 bases, and the junction held 7 bases outside the gene matches. Germline V gene data show CDR1 as MNHNS and CDR2 as SASEGT. Written as DNA, the CDR3 is TGTGCCAGCGTCCTAGCGGGAGAGGTTGAGCAGTTCTTC. This gives the protein CASVLAGEVEQFF.

By frequency in the sample, this clonotype is medium-sized. The genes are TRBV2 and TRBJ2-3; D is unclear. This CDR3 region has 12 residues. CDR1 is SNHLY and CDR2 is FYNNEI in the germline V gene. V was cut by 6 bases and J by 9 bases, with 13 bases left in between. The CDR3 region is CASSRNVDTQYF. CDR3 DNA: TGTGCCAGCAGCAGGAACGTGGACACGCAGTATTTT.

The V gene is TRBV27, the J gene TRBJ2-1; 9 nucleotides agree with TRBD2. Germline V lookup: CDR1 MNHEY, CDR2 SMNVEV (reference sequence). CDR3 length equals 16 residues. V dropped 8 bases and J dropped 6; count of bases not matched to a gene: 14. The CDR3 region is CASSRRGSGRGNEQFF. CDR3 sequence (DNA): TGTGCCAGCTCTCGGAGGGGTAGCGGGAGAGGCAATGAGCAGTTCTTC.

By proportion, this clonotype is medium-sized. V and J are TRBV12-3 or TRBV12-4 and TRBJ1-1, with D tentatively TRBD1 (5 bases). The CDR3 covers 15 residues. V was pared by 4 bases and J by 0 bases, with 12 bases between. The chain's CDR3 is CASSSRALMNTEAFF. The CDR3 nucleotides are TGTGCCAGCAGTTCCAGGGCCTTGATGAACACTGAAGCTTTCTTT.

In its sample, this clonotype ranks as medium-sized (0.01 to 0.1%). The chain carries TRBV5-6 and TRBJ2-1; D may be TRBD2 (6 bases). V was shortened by 4 bases and J by 9 bases, with 23 bases between the two germline ends. Germline V gene data show CDR1 as SGHDT and CDR2 as YYEEEE. The CDR3 runs to 16 residues. The CDR3 spells CASSAGTRLSSGEQFF. The CDR3 DNA is TGTGCCAGCAGCGCGGGGACGCGCTTGTCCTCGGGTGAGCAGTTCTTC.

The chain uses TRBV20-1 and TRBJ2-3; TRBD1 agrees at 8 bases. The CDR3 is 13 amino acids. After removal of 5 bases from V and 6 bases from J, the junction contained 7 bases not matched to a gene. Germline V gene data show CDR1 as DFQATT and CDR2 as SNEGSKA (reference sequence). CDR3: CSAPDRGLDTQYF. The DNA for the CDR3 is TGCAGTGCTCCCGACAGGGGACTGGATACGCAGTATTTT.

The chain links TRBV5-1 to TRBJ2-3; tentatively, D is TRBD2 (6 bases). The CDR3 is 15 residues long. Per germline, CDR1 SGHRS and CDR2 YFSETQ. Between the trimmed V and J ends, which lost 0 bases and 1 base, there was a span of 9 bases. Written as DNA, the CDR3 is TGCGCCAGCAGCTTGGTTGCTAGCGGCACAGATACGCAGTATTTT. Translated: CASSLVASGTDTQYF.

This clonotype is medium-sized (0.01 to 0.1%). The chain joins TRBV23-1 to TRBJ2-7, with D maybe TRBD1 (6 bases). TRBV23-1 is an ORF; its function is uncertain. V dropped 2 bases and J dropped 0 bases, with 8 bases sitting between them. The CDR3 runs to 14 residues. The CDR3 sequence is CASSQTGSSYEQYV. The DNA for the CDR3 is TGCGCCAGCAGTCAAACAGGGAGCTCCTACGAGCAGTACGTC.

This clonotype is medium-sized by share. The rearrangement uses TRBV21-1 and TRBJ1-1; TRBD1 is the table's D call and was not checked against the DNA. TRBV21-1 has pseudogene status. The CDR3 covers 15 residues. The CDR3 protein is CASSPRQGGDTEAFF. The CDR3 nucleotides read TGTGCCAGCAGCCCGAGACAGGGCGGAGACACTGAAGCTTTCTTT.

In its sample, this clonotype is medium-sized (0.01 to 0.1%). The chain has TRBV4-3 and TRBJ1-4; D is ambiguous. Germline V gene lookup returns CDR1 LGHNA and CDR2 YSLEER. The CDR3 has 15 residues. V was trimmed by 4 bases and J by 5 bases, leaving 14 bases between them. CDR3 protein: CASSPTRTGNEKLFF. The CDR3 DNA is TGCGCCAGCAGCCCGACCCGGACGGGGAATGAAAAACTGTTTTTT.

This clonotype counts as medium-sized. The rearrangement uses TRBV14 and TRBJ1-2, with D unclear. Germline CDR1 reads SGHDN; CDR2 reads FVKESK. Trimming shortened V by 4 bases and J by 5 bases, and 8 bases separated the two germline ends. The length of the CDR3 is 12 residues. As DNA, the CDR3 is TGTGCCAGCAGCCCGGCAGCGTATGGCTACACCTTC. Translation gives CASSPAAYGYTF.

V and J are TRBV30 and TRBJ2-7; maybe TRBD1 (5 bases). CDR1 GTSNPN and CDR2 SVGIG come from the germline V gene (reference sequence). The CDR3 length is 11 residues. Between the trimmed V and J ends, which lost 5 bases and 9 bases, there was a span of 14 bases. CDR3 sequence (DNA): TGTGCCTGGGCAGGGCGGCTCGGGCAGTACTTC. Its protein product is CAWAGRLGQYF.

This chain connects TRBV3-1 to TRBJ2-1, with D maybe TRBD2 (5 bases). V lost 5 bases to trimming and J lost 8 bases, with 16 bases between them. The CDR3 covers 14 residues. CDR1 LGHDT and CDR2 YNNKEL come from the germline V gene (reference sequence). The CDR3 nucleotides read TGTGCCAGCAGCGGGAGTCTCTGGGCCTATGAGCAGTTCTTC. This sequence encodes CASSGSLWAYEQFF.

This clonotype is judged medium-sized. The chain links TRBV12-3 or TRBV12-4 to TRBJ1-2; D not certain. The CDR3 covers 13 residues. V was trimmed by 3 bases and J by 8 bases, leaving 13 bases between them. For the CDR3, the DNA is TGTGCCAGCAGTTTTAACAGCTTGAGGGGCTACACCTTC. Translated: CASSFNSLRGYTF.

By frequency in the sample, this clonotype is medium-sized. This rearrangement joins TRBV6-1 to TRBJ2-5; 7 positions match TRBD2. V was pared by 8 bases and J by 5 bases, with 2 bases of the junction left unmatched. Germline V lookup: CDR1 MNHNS, CDR2 SASEGT. The CDR3 has 11 amino acids. Here the CDR3 reads CASRRGETQYF. CDR3 nucleotide sequence: TGTGCCAGCCGGCGGGGGGAGACCCAGTACTTC.

This clonotype is judged medium-sized (0.01 to 0.1%). The chain joins TRBV6-1 to TRBJ1-2; D perhaps matches TRBD1 (6 bases). Trimming took 6 bases from V and 5 from J, leaving 16 bases between them. The CDR3 extends over 14 amino acids. Germline CDR1 is MNHNS and CDR2 is SASEGT. The DNA of the CDR3 is TGTGCCAGCAGAGACACAGGGAGAGATTATGGCTACACCTTC. It codes for CASRDTGRDYGYTF.

This chain joins TRBV20-1 and TRBJ2-3; TRBD2 might be the D (6 bases). The length of the CDR3 is 14 residues. V was clipped by 7 bases and J by 0 bases, with 14 bases between them. Germline V lookup: CDR1 DFQATT, CDR2 SNEGSKA (reference sequence). Here the CDR3 reads CSESGGLSTDTQYF. CDR3 DNA sequence: TGCAGTGAAAGTGGGGGACTTAGCACAGATACGCAGTATTTT.

This clonotype is medium-sized in the sample. The V and J genes are TRBV7-9 and TRBJ2-7; the D gene is possibly TRBD2 (5 bases). This CDR3 spans 13 amino acids. The V gene lost 5 bases and the J gene lost 5 bases, with 13 bases spanning the gap. CDR1 is SEHNR, CDR2 FQNEAQ, per germline (reference sequence). CDR3 residues: CASSLDGKHEQYF. CDR3 nucleotide sequence: TGTGCCAGCAGCCTTGACGGGAAACACGAGCAGTACTTC. The full variable domain, in which reference TRBV7-9 and TRBJ2-7 provide the parts outside the CDR3, is DTGVSQNPRHKITKRGQNVTFRCDPISEHNRLYWYRQTLGQGPEFLTYFQNEAQLEKSRLLSDRFSAERPKGSFSTLEIQRTEQGDSAMYLCASSLDGKHEQYFGPGTRLTVT.

This clonotype is judged medium-sized. This chain uses TRBV5-1 with TRBJ2-3; TRBD2 might be the D (5 bases). The germline gives CDR1 SGHRS, CDR2 YFSETQ. Trimming took 4 bases from V and 2 from J, leaving 17 bases between them. The CDR3 has 16 residues. The CDR3 protein is CASSAGQLGPTDTQYF. The CDR3 DNA reads TGCGCCAGCAGCGCGGGCCAGTTGGGCCCCACAGATACGCAGTATTTT.

The CDR3 DNA reads TGTGCCAGCAGCCCAAAACAGGGAGGGGAGCTGTTTTTT. The encoded protein is CASSPKQGGELFF. The J gene is TRBJ2-2, the V gene TRBV12-3 or TRBV12-4, with D possibly being TRBD1 (6 bases). CDR3 length equals 13 residues. The germline V and J ends were trimmed by 6 bases and 8 bases, with 13 bases remaining between them.

By frequency in the sample, this clonotype is medium-sized. This chain uses TRBV5-6 with TRBJ2-1, with 12 bases that match TRBD2. The V segment lost 3 bases and the J segment 7 bases; nucleotides outside the gene matches: 5. The germline V gene encodes CDR1 SGHDT and CDR2 YYEEEE. The CDR3 loop spans 15 amino acids. CDR3 DNA: TGTGCCAGCAGCTCTAGCGGGGGGGTGTTTAATGAGCAGTTCTTC. This translates into CASSSSGGVFNEQFF.

This clonotype appeared many times. This chain uses TRBV5-5 with TRBJ1-5; 8 nucleotides line up with TRBD1. The length of the CDR3 is 17 residues. Trimming removed 1 base from V and 4 bases from J; junction bases left unmatched: 10. From germline, CDR1 is SGHKS and CDR2 YYEKEE (reference sequence). The CDR3 is CASSLFWAGGSNQPQHF. In DNA, the CDR3 is TGTGCCAGCAGCTTGTTCTGGGCAGGGGGCTCGAATCAGCCCCAGCATTTT.

V and J are TRBV5-1 and TRBJ1-1; no clear D. V shed 4 bases and J shed 4 bases, with 14 bases lying between them. CDR1 SGHRS and CDR2 YFSETQ come from the germline V gene. The CDR3 contains 14 residues. The CDR3 loop is CASSVGESVTEAFF. CDR3 nucleotides: TGCGCCAGCAGCGTAGGAGAGAGTGTCACTGAAGCTTTCTTT.

By its share, this clonotype is medium-sized. The rearrangement links TRBV23-1 to TRBJ1-2; D might be TRBD1 (6 bases). TRBV23-1 is filed as an ORF, its function uncertain. V was shortened by 3 bases and J by 6 bases, with 20 bases between the two germline ends. This CDR3 contains 16 residues. CDR3 coding DNA: TGCGCCAGCAGTCATCCTGGACAGCCCGCGGTTCATGGCTACACCTTC. Protein: CASSHPGQPAVHGYTF.

This chain uses TRBV29-1 with TRBJ2-3; possibly TRBD2 for D (6 bases). CDR3 length: 13 amino acids. Germline assignment: CDR1 SQVTM and CDR2 ANQGSEA. Trimming shortened V by 3 bases and J by 3 bases, and 10 bases separated the two germline ends. In nucleotides, the CDR3 is TGCAGCGTTGACACAGGAGGGACAGATACGCAGTATTTT. Translation: CSVDTGGTDTQYF.

This clonotype is labeled medium-sized. The chain employs TRBV9 and TRBJ1-3; 7 positions match TRBD1. The CDR3 has 15 residues. V dropped 3 bases and J dropped 0; count of bases not matched to a gene: 3. Germline lookup yields CDR1 SGDLS and CDR2 YYNGEE. CDR3 sequence (DNA): TGTGCCAGCAGCGCGAAGGGGGCCTCTGGAAACACCATATATTTT. Its translation: CASSAKGASGNTIYF.

By sample share, this clonotype is medium-sized (0.01 to 0.1%). This chain connects TRBV2 to TRBJ2-4, with D possibly matching TRBD1 (6 bases). In germline, CDR1 is SNHLY, CDR2 FYNNEI. There are 15 residues in the CDR3. Trimming removed 4 bases from V and 1 base from J, with 11 bases in between. The CDR3, as DNA: TGTGCCAGCAGTGCTGTCAGGGGCGCCAAAAACATTCAGTACTTC. Translating it yields CASSAVRGAKNIQYF.

This clonotype ranks as medium-sized. The CDR3 is CASSLVPAPTDTQYF. Here the CDR3 DNA reads TGCGCCAGCAGCTTGGTACCCGCACCCACAGATACGCAGTATTTT. The rearrangement uses TRBV5-1 and TRBJ2-3, with D hard to call. This CDR3 has 15 amino acids. CDR1 is SGHRS, CDR2 YFSETQ, per germline. The V and J ends lost 0 bases and 2 bases respectively, with 10 bases between them.